This T cell receptor beta chain was retrieved from a study of blood T cell repertoires in COVID-19 (TCRdb year 2020). Study-level background: The collaborator samples originated in the United States, Italy and Spain and spanned the acute and convalescent phases of COVID-19. The prospective study material was composed of cDNA or gDNA derived from T cells, B-cell-depleted T cells, or PBMCs. Samples were obtained from the ongoing ImmuneRACE study (first 160 participants) and from roughly 1,300 subjects provided by 6 global collaborators. Where available, HLA class I and class II types were taken from metadata supplied by the sample provider and were not determined by assay-based typing. The repertoires were released in a freely available public database meant as a resource for research on the immune response to SARS-CoV-2. The sample metadata nearly always contained a de-identified subject ID, COVID-19 status, age in years and sex. Deeply sampled blood TCRbeta repertoires from subjects exposed to, actively infected with, or recovered from COVID-19 were included in the dataset. Study-wide findings and limitations: Clinical and demographic metadata were provided uncurated, with the amount varying by source and participant.

Enrolling through a virtual design, the prospective study's participants ranged in age from roughly 18 to 89 years and lived across about two dozen United States geographic areas. In the prospective study, participants were assigned to cohorts based on the clinical history participants reported in a screening survey and a study questionnaire. Recovered participants in ImmuneRACE Cohort 3 were defined by two consecutive negative NP/OP PCR tests, clearance by a healthcare professional, or resolution of symptoms. In the prospective study, mobile phlebotomists collected whole blood, serum and a nasopharyngeal or oropharyngeal swab from each participant. Additional blood draws and questionnaires over a 2-month period could optionally be provided by prospective study participants. Before DNA extraction, prospective study blood samples were shipped either frozen or at room temperature. CDR1 is given as SGHAT and CDR2 as FQNNGV, both from the germline V gene. Deletion took 4 bases off V and 9 bases off J, with a span of 21 bases between the germline ends. CDR3 length: 15 amino acids, cysteine to phenylalanine. Solely the CDR3 DNA is kept, with 45 bases framed from the first base.

In the case of this clone: Its antigen specificity is not known. Base qualities are not at hand, and no much larger clone is one base apart.

The immunoSEQ Assay, a bias-controlled multiplex PCR, was used to amplify TCRbeta CDR3 regions from genomic DNA. Under the source paper's analysis protocol: The number of nucleated cells in each sample was estimated by amplification of reference gene primers within the assay. To quantify the absolute abundance of each unique TCRbeta CDR3 rearrangement, sequence reads were collapsed and filtered. For each sample, productive Simpson clonality was calculated as the square root of Simpson's diversity index over productive rearrangements. Imported from immuneACCESS, the table was reduced by TCRdb to in-frame sequences with V and J called. These copies leave out some clones; in studies compared against another copy, an unresolved V gene accounts for under half, and the cause of the remainder is not known. V, J and clone size are those of that table, while D and trimming were read from the DNA. Present in this sample are approximately 300,000 clones, approximately 89% of which were seen just once. The ten largest make up approximately 5% of the sample.

The sequencing input was PBMCs or T cells enriched from blood (not recorded which). The chain is encoded by TRBV11-2 joined to TRBJ2-5; the D gene is perhaps TRBD1, on 6 matching bases. The source is a woman aged 25 to 39 who had recovered from COVID-19. The bases are TGTGCCAGCAGCTCTACCGGGACACCCGTTTGGGCCCAGTACTTC. This gives the protein CASSSTGTPVWAQYF.